This T cell receptor beta chain came from a study of blood T cells in healthy people across ages. Points from the study as a whole: A strong correlation was seen between TCR beta diversity and naive T cell percentage.

Alongside a J-beta primer mix, a sample-barcoded 5' primer served in a second PCR lasting about 7 to 11 cycles. TCRdb re-analysed the 5' RACE reads in MiXCR, keeping a single row per CDR3 protein. The sample carries some 1.6 million distinct CDR3 sequences, roughly a third recorded once. Losses at the gene ends were 5 bases for V and 6 bases for J; bases not matched to a gene: 9. Germline assignment: CDR1 SSHAT and CDR2 FNYEAQ (reference sequence). This CDR3 is built from 15 residues. In regard to this clonotype: The antigen is not known.

The clonotype originates from a woman aged 25-40 years in good health. The sample taken for sequencing was blood. The chain combines TRBV7-7 with TRBJ2-2; the match to TRBD2 covers 7 bases. The CDR3 DNA is TGTGCCAGCAGCCCTCAGCGGGGAACCTCCGGGGAGCTGTTTTTT. It specifies CASSPQRGTSGELFF.